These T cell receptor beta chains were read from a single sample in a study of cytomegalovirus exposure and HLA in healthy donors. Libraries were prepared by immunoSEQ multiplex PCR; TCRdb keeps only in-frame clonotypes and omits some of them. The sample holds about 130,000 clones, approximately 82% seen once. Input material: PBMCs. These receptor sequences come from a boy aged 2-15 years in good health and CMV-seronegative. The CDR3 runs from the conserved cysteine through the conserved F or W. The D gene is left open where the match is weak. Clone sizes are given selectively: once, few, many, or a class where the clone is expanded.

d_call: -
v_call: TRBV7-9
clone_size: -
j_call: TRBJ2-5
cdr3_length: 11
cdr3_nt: TGTGCCAGCAGCGCCGAGGAGACCCAGTACTTC
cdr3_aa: CASSAEETQYF

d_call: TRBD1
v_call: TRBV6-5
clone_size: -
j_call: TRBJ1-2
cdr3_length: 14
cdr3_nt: TGTGCCAGCAGCCCTGACAGGGACAGTGGTGGCTACACCTTC
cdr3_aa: CASSPDRDSGGYTF

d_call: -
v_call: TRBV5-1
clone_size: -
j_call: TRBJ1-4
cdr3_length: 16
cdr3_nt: TGCGCCAGCAGCTTCGTGTCCCCAGGATTAAATGAAAAACTGTTTTTT
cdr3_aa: CASSFVSPGLNEKLFF

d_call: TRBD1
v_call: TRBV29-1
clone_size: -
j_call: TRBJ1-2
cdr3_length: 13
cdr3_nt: TGCAGCGCCGGGACAGGTTTCGGACGTGGCTACACCTTC
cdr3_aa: CSAGTGFGRGYTF

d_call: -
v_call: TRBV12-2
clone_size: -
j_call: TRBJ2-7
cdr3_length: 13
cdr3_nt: TGTGCAAGTCGCTTAGGGGCAACGGGAGAGCAGTACTTC
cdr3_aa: CASRLGATGEQYF

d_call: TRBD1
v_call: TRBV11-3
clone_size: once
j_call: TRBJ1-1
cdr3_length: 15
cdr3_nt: TGTGCCAGCAGCTCGTCCCCAGGGGGAGGAACTGAAGCTTTCTTT
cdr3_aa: CASSSSPGGGTEAFF

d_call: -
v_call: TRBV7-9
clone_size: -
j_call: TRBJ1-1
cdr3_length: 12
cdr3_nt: TGTTCCAGCAGCTTAGCGCACATTGAAGCTTTCTTT
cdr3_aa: CSSSLAHIEAFF

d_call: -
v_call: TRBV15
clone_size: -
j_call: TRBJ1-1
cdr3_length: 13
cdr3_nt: TGTGCCACCTGGGCGGGACCGAACACTGAAGCTTTCTTT
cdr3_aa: CATWAGPNTEAFF

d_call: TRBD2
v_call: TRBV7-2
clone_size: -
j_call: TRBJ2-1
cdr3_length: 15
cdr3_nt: TGTGCCAGCAGACGGACTAGCGGGGGGTGGAGTGAGCAGTTCTTC
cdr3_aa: CASRRTSGGWSEQFF

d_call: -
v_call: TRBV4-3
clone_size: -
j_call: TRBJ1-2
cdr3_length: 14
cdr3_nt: TGCGCCAGCAGCCAAGAAAGGGGTATGGGCGGCTACACCTTC
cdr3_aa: CASSQERGMGGYTF

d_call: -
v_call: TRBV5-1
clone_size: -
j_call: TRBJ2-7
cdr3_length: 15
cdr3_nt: TGCGCCAGCAGCTTGGGGTATACTTATTCCTACGAGCAGTACTTC
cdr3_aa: CASSLGYTYSYEQYF

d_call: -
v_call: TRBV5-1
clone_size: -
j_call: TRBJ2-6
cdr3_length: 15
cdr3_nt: TGCGCCAGCAGCTTCGAGGGTGGTGGGGCCAACGTCCTGACTTTC
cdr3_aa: CASSFEGGGANVLTF

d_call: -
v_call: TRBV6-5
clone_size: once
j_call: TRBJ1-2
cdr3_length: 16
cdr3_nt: TGTGCCAGCAGTTACAGGGACTCCTGGGTCCACTATGGCTACACCTTC
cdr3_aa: CASSYRDSWVHYGYTF

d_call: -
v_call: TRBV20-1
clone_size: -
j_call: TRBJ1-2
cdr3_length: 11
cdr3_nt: TGCAGTGCTAGAGGGGAGGATGGCTACACCTTC
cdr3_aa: CSARGEDGYTF

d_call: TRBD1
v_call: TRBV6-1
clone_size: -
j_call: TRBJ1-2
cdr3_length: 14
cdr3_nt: TGTGCCAGCAGTGCCGGGACAGGGAGTGGTGGCTACACCTTC
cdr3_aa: CASSAGTGSGGYTF

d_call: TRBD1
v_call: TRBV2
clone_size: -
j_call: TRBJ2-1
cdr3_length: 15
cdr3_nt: TGTGCCAGCCCAGCCCGGGACAGTTCGTACAATGAGCAGTTCTTC
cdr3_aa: CASPARDSSYNEQFF

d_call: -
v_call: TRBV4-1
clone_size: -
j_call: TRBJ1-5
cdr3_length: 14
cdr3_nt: TGCGCCAGCAGCCACCTACAGGGCCAGCAACCCCAGCATTTT
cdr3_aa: CASSHLQGQQPQHF

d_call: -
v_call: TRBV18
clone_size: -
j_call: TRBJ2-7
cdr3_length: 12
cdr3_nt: TGTGCCAGCTCAGGAGCCTCCTACGAGCAGTACTTC
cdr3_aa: CASSGASYEQYF

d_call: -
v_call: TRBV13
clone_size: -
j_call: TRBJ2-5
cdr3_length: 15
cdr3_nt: TGTGCCAGCAGTCCCTTCGGGAACATATCGGAGACCCAGTACTTC
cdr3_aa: CASSPFGNISETQYF

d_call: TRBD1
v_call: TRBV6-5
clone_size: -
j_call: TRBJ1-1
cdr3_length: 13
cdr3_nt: TGTGCCAGCAGTTATGTAGGGGGCGCGGATGCTTTCTTT
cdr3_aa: CASSYVGGADAFF